Described below is a single TCR beta chain sequence and its context. Time point given: baseline pretreatment blood. Treatment in this sample: 15 Gy SBRT to primary tumor, nephrectomy 4 weeks later. This renal cell carcinoma was of the clear cell type. CDR3 length: 17 residues. Per germline, CDR1 LGHNA and CDR2 YNFKEQ. V was clipped by 5 bases and J by 4 bases; unmatched bases: 14. The sample belongs to a study of radiation and T cells in renal cell carcinoma. Produced via immunoSEQ multiplex PCR; TCRdb's table is partial and in-frame only. The data contain around 140,000 clones, 88% of them seen just once; the ten biggest clones take up around 4.4%.

The chain employs TRBV4-2 and TRBJ2-5; TRBD2 agrees at 9 bases. The material was blood, obtained from a patient whose treatment included radiotherapy and nephrectomy. This TCR came from a woman aged 70-85 years with renal cell carcinoma. CDR3 in amino acids: CASSLSGAAGGIETQYF. The CDR3 nucleotides read TGTGCCAGCAGCTTGTCAGGGGCGGCGGGGGGGATAGAGACCCAGTACTTC.